The text below deals with one T cell receptor beta chain. The sample is drawn from a study of regulatory T cells in long-lasting Graves disease. Libraries of TCR beta came from iRepertoire HTBI primers plus Arm-PCR of CDR3 regions. TCRdb reprocessed the multiplex PCR reads with MiXCR, giving one entry per CDR3 protein. The sample holds 540,000 or so distinct CDR3 sequences; approximately 13% are singletons and the top ten take over 7.5%. Time point described: newly diagnosed GD, antithyroid drugs for less than 3 months. RNA from PBMCs was the source of the TCR library. Diagnosis followed American Thyroid Association guidelines for Graves' disease. These data were likewise used in another study, on T cells in Graves' hyperthyroidism and ophthalmopathy. That work adds: No progression to ophthalmopathy during 18 months of follow-up defined stable disease. The HTBI set primed first-round TCR CDR3 RT-PCR.

This sample comprised peripheral blood mononuclear cells (PBMCs), obtained at new diagnosis, from a patient treated with antithyroid drugs. This clonotype originated in a man between 25 and 39 years old with Graves disease.

Written as DNA, the CDR3 is TGTGCCATCAGTGATTCGTTGCCCGACACCCTAAGCCAGCCCCAGCATTTT. Its translation: CAISDSLPDTLSQPQHF. The gene calls are TRBV10-3 and TRBJ1-5, with no clear D. V was clipped by 3 bases and J by 7 bases, with 22 bases between them. Germline CDR1 is ENHRY and CDR2 is SYGVKD. This CDR3 is 17 amino acids long.